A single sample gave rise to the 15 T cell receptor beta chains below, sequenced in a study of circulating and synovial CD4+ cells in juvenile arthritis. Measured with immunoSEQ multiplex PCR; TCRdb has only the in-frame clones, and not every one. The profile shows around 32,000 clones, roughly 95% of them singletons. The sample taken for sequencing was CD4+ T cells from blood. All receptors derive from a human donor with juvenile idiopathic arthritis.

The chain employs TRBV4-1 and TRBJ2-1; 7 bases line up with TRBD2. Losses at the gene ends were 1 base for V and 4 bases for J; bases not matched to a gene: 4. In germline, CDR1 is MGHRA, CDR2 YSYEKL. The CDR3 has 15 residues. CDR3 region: CASSQVGLVYNEQFF. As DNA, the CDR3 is TGCGCCAGCAGCCAAGTCGGACTAGTATACAATGAGCAGTTCTTC.

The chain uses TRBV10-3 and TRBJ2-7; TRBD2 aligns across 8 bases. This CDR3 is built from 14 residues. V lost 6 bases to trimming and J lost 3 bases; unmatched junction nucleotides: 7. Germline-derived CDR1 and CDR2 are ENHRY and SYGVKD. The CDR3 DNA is TGTGCCATCAGGGTCGGGGGGGCGGGCTACGAGCAGTACTTC. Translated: CAIRVGGAGYEQYF.

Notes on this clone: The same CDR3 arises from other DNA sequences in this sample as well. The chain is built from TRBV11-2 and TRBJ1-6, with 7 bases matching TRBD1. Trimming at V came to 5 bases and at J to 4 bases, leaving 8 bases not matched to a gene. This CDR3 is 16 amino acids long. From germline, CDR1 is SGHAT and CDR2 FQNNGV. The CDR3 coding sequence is TGTGCCAGCAGCAAATCGGACAGGCAATATAATTCACCCCTCCACTTT. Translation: CASSKSDRQYNSPLHF.

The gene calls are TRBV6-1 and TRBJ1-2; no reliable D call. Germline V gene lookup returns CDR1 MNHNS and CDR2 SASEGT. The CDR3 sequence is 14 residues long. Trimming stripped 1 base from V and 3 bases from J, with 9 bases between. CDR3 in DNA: TGTGCCAGCAGTGAAGGCATCACTGACTATGGCTACACCTTC. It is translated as CASSEGITDYGYTF.

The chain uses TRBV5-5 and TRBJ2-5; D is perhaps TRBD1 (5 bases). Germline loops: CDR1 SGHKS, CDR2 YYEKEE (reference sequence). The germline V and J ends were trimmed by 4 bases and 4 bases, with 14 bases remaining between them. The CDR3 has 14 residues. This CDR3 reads CASSPTGQGETQYF. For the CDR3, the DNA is TGTGCCAGCAGCCCAACCGGGCAGGGAGAGACCCAGTACTTC.

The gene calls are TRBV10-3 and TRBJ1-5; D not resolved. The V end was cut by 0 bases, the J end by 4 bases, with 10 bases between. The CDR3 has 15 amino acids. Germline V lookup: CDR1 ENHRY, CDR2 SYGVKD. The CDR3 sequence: CAISESGQSNQPQHF. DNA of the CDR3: TGTGCCATCAGTGAGTCGGGCCAGTCAAATCAGCCCCAGCATTTT.

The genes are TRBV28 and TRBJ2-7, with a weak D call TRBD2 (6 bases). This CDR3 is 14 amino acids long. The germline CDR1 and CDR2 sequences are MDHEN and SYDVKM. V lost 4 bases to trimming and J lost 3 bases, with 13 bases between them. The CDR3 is CASSSLGGFYEQYF. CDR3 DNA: TGTGCCAGCAGTTCCCTCGGGGGTTTCTACGAGCAGTACTTC. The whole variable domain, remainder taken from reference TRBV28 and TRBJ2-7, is DVKVTQSSRYLVKRTGEKVFLECVQDMDHENMFWYRQDPGLGLRLIYFSYDVKMKEKGDIPEGYSVSREKKERFSLILESASTNQTSMYLCASSSLGGFYEQYFGPGTRLTVT.

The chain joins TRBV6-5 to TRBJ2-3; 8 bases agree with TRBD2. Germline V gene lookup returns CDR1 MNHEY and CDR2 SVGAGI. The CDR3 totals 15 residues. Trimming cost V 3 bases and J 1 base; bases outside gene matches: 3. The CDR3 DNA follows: TGTGCCAGCAGTTATTATAGCGGGGGCACAGATACGCAGTATTTT. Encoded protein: CASSYYSGGTDTQYF.

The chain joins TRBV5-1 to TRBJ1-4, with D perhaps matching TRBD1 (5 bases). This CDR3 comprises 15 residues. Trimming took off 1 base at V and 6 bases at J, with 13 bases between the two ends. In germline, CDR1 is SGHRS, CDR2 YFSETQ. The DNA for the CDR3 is TGCGCCAGCAGCTTGTCAGGCAGGGTGGATGAAAAACTGTTTTTT. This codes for CASSLSGRVDEKLFF.

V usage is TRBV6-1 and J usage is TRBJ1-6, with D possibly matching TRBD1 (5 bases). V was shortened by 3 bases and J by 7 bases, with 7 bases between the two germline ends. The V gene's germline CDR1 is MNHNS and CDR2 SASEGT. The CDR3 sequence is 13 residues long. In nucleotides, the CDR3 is TGTGCCAGCAGTGAGGCAGGGAATTCACCCCTCCACTTT. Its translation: CASSEAGNSPLHF.

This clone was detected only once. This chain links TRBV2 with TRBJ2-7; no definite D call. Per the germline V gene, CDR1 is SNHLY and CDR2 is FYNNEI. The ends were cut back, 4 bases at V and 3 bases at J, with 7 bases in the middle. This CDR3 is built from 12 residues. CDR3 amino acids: CASSGLGYEQYF. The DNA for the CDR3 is TGTGCCAGCAGTGGACTGGGCTACGAGCAGTACTTC.

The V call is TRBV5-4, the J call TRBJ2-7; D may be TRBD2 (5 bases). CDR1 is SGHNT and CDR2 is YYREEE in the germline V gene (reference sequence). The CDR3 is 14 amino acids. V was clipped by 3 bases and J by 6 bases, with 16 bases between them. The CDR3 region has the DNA TGTGCCAGCAGCTCGGGCGGCGGGTTAGGCGAGCAGTACTTC. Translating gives CASSSGGGLGEQYF. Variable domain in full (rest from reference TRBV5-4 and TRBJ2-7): ETGVTQSPTHLIKTRGQQVTLRCSSQSGHNTVSWYQQALGQGPQFIFQYYREEENGRGNFPPRFSGLQFPNYSSELNVNALELDDSALYLCASSSGGGLGEQYFGPGTRLTVT.

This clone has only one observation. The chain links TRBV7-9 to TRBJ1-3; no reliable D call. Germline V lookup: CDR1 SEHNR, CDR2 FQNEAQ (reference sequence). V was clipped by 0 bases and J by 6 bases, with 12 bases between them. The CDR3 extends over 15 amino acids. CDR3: CASSLARPLENTIYF. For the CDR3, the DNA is TGTGCCAGCAGCTTAGCGCGACCGCTAGAAAACACCATATATTTT.

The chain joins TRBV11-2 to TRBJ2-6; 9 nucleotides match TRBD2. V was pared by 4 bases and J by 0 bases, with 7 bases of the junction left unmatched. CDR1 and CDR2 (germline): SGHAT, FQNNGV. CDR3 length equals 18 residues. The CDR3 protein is CASSSPRTSASGANVLTF. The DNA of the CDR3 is TGTGCCAGCAGCTCCCCAAGGACTAGCGCCTCTGGGGCCAACGTCCTGACTTTC.

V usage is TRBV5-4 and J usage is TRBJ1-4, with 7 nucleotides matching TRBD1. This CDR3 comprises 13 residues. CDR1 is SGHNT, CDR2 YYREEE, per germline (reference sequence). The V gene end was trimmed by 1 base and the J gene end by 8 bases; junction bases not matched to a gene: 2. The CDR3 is CASSLRDSEKLFF. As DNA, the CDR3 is TGTGCCAGCAGCTTGAGGGACAGCGAAAAACTGTTTTTT. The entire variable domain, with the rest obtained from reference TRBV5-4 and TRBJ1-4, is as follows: ETGVTQSPTHLIKTRGQQVTLRCSSQSGHNTVSWYQQALGQGPQFIFQYYREEENGRGNFPPRFSGLQFPNYSSELNVNALELDDSALYLCASSLRDSEKLFFGSGTQLSVL.